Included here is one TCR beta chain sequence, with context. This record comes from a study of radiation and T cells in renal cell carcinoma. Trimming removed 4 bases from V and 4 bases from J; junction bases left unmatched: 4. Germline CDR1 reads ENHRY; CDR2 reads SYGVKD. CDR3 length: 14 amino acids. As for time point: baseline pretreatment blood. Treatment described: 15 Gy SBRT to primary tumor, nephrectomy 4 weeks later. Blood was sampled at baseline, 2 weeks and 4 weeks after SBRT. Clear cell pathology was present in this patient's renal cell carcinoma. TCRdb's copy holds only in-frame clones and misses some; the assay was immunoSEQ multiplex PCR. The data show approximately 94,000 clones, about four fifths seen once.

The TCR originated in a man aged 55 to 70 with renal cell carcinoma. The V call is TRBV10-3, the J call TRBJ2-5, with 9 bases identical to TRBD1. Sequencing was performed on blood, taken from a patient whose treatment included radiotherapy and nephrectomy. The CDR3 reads CAISGPGQGETQYF. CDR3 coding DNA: TGTGCCATCAGTGGACCGGGACAGGGAGAGACCCAGTACTTC.